In its sample, the clone carrying this T cell receptor (beta chain) was seen once. The antigen remains unidentified. These data are taken from a study of cytomegalovirus exposure and HLA in healthy donors. Trimming removed 6 bases from V and 5 bases from J, with 14 bases in between. Germline V gene data show CDR1 as MDHEN and CDR2 as SYDVKM. This CDR3 is built from 15 residues. PCR involved 60 Vbeta and 13 Jbeta primers. Measured with immunoSEQ multiplex PCR; TCRdb has only the in-frame clones, and not every one. The sample consists of about 130,000 clones, around three quarters of them appearing once. Broader study findings: The listing of roughly 160 TCR beta chains classed them as cytomegalovirus-associated.

This rearrangement joins TRBV28 to TRBJ1-6; TRBD1 is a possible D gene (6 bases). This TCR was recovered from a man aged 35 to 55 in good health and CMV-seropositive. Material: PBMCs. The CDR3 DNA sequence: TGTGCCAGCAGCCGTCGAGGGGGTAATAATTCACCCCTCCACTTT. It yields the protein CASSRRGGNNSPLHF.